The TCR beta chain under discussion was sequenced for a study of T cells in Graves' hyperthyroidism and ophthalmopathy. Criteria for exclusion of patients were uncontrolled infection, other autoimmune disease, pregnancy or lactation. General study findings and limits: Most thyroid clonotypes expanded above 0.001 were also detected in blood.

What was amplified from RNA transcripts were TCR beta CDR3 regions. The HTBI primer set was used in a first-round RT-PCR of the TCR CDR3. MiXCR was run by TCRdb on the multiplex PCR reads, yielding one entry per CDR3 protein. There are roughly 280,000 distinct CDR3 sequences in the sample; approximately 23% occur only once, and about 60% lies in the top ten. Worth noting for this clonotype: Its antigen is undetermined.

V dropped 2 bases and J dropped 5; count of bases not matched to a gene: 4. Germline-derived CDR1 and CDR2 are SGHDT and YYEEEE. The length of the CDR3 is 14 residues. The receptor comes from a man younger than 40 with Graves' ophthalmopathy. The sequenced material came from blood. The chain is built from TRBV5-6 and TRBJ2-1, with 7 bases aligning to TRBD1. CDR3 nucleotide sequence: TGTGCCAGCAGCTTATTCAGGGGGAACAATGAGCAGTTCTTC. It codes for CASSLFRGNNEQFF.